A single sample is the source of the 31 T cell receptor beta chains below, sequenced in a study of brain metastases from non-small cell lung cancer. The protocol was immunoSEQ multiplex PCR, while the TCRdb copy is restricted to in-frame clones and leaves out a portion. The data show about 4,100 clones, 87% seen once. Sequencing input: primary lung tumor tissue. These receptors all stem from a donor aged 40 or older with non-small cell lung cancer.

V and J are TRBV9 and TRBJ2-3; a weak D match, TRBD1 (6 bases). The CDR3 totals 14 residues. Germline values: CDR1 SGDLS, CDR2 YYNGEE. The V end was cut by 4 bases, the J end by 3 bases, with 12 bases between. CDR3 loop: CASSFAGQTDTQYF. DNA of the CDR3: TGTGCCAGCAGCTTTGCTGGACAGACAGATACGCAGTATTTT.

The chain links TRBV6-1 to TRBJ2-1; D may be TRBD1 or TRBD2 (6 bases each). V lost 3 bases, J lost 2 bases, and 17 bases lay in between. In germline, CDR1 is MNHNS, CDR2 SASEGT. There are 17 residues in the CDR3. CDR3 nucleotides: TGTGCCAGCAGTGATGGGAGGACAGAGGGGCCCTACAATGAGCAGTTCTTC. This codes for CASSDGRTEGPYNEQFF.

The chain combines TRBV2 with TRBJ2-3; 14 positions match TRBD2. V lost 11 bases to trimming and J lost 4 bases; unmatched junction nucleotides: 5. The CDR3 covers 14 residues. Germline values: CDR1 SNHLY, CDR2 FYNNEI. For the CDR3, the DNA is TGTGCCCGAGGGACTAGCGGGGGCCCAGATACGCAGTATTTT. It yields the protein CARGTSGGPDTQYF.

V and J are TRBV5-1 and TRBJ2-5, with TRBD2 matching over 8 bases. Per germline, CDR1 SGHRS and CDR2 YFSETQ. CDR3 length equals 15 residues. V lost 3 bases to trimming and J lost 4 bases; unmatched junction nucleotides: 8. In DNA, the CDR3 is TGCGCCAGCAGCTCCTTAGCGGGGTTTGCAGAGACCCAGTACTTC. Translated: CASSSLAGFAETQYF.

The rearrangement links TRBV10-3 to TRBJ2-5; possible D gene TRBD2, 6 bases. This CDR3 spans 12 amino acids. Trimming stripped 11 bases from V and 6 bases from J, with 16 bases between. Germline lookup yields CDR1 ENHRY and CDR2 SYGVKD. The CDR3 bases are TGTGCCCTAGGGGACGGGGGTAAGACCCAGTACTTC. It specifies CALGDGGKTQYF.

The chain recombines TRBV7-9 with TRBJ1-3, with 8 bases identical to TRBD1. Trimming took 2 bases from V and 3 from J; bases not matched to a gene: 3. The germline V gene encodes CDR1 SEHNR and CDR2 FQNEAQ (reference sequence). This CDR3 region has 15 residues. The CDR3 spells CASSLQGADGNTIYF. CDR3 bases: TGTGCCAGCAGCTTACAGGGGGCAGATGGAAACACCATATATTTT.

This chain connects TRBV7-9 to TRBJ2-3, with D tentatively TRBD1 (6 bases). The CDR3 is 16 amino acids. Germline CDR1 SEHNR, CDR2 FQNEAQ (reference sequence). V was pared by 7 bases and J by 0 bases, with 17 bases between. The DNA for the CDR3 is TGTGCCAGCACCCTTGTAGGGGGATCGAGCACAGATACGCAGTATTTT. This translates into CASTLVGGSSTDTQYF.

This sequence joins TRBV29-1 and TRBJ2-5, with 10 bases that match TRBD1. The CDR3 runs 13 residues. Losses at the gene ends were 3 bases for V and 5 bases for J; bases not matched to a gene: 3. Germline-derived CDR1 and CDR2 are SQVTM and ANQGSEA. CDR3: CSVDGQGVETQYF. CDR3 in DNA: TGCAGCGTTGACGGACAGGGGGTGGAGACCCAGTACTTC.

The chain joins TRBV7-9 to TRBJ1-1; no definite D call. The ends were cut back, 8 bases at V and 6 bases at J, with 4 bases in the middle. The CDR3 consists of 9 residues. Germline CDR1 reads SEHNR; CDR2 reads FQNEAQ (reference sequence). CDR3 amino acids: CASGAEAFF. In DNA form, the CDR3 reads TGTGCCAGCGGGGCTGAAGCTTTCTTT.

The chain uses TRBV6-6 and TRBJ1-6, with a possible D match to TRBD1 (6 bases). Per the germline V gene, CDR1 is MNHNY and CDR2 is SVGAGI (reference sequence). V was trimmed by 2 bases and J by 10 bases, leaving 12 bases between them. The CDR3 runs 14 residues. CDR3 DNA: TGTGCCAGCAGTTACCGGGACAAGTGGTCACCCCTCCACTTT. Translating it yields CASSYRDKWSPLHF.

This rearrangement joins TRBV2 to TRBJ2-7, with TRBD2 identical over 15 bases. CDR1 and CDR2 from the germline V gene are SNHLY and FYNNEI. This CDR3 has 15 residues. V was pared by 4 bases and J by 6 bases, with 4 bases of the junction left unmatched. The CDR3 DNA sequence: TGTGCCAGCAGTGGGACTAGCGGGGGGGCCGCCGAGCAGTACTTC. It encodes CASSGTSGGAAEQYF.

This chain's CDR3 is CASSFRDGSPLHF. The CDR3 DNA reads TGTGCCAGCAGCTTCAGGGATGGGTCACCCCTCCACTTT. V usage is TRBV7-9 and J usage is TRBJ1-6, with D possibly being TRBD1 (5 bases). Germline loops: CDR1 SEHNR, CDR2 FQNEAQ (reference sequence). CDR3 length: 13 amino acids. V was trimmed by 3 bases and J by 10 bases, leaving 10 bases between them.

This clone was picked up a small number of times. The rearrangement joins TRBV3-1 (or the pseudogene TRBV3-2) to TRBJ2-3; TRBD2 aligns across 11 bases. In germline, CDR1 is LGHDT, CDR2 YNNKEL (reference sequence). The CDR3 loop spans 16 amino acids. Trimming at V came to 1 base and at J to 5 bases, leaving 5 bases not matched to a gene. CDR3 in amino acids: CASSQVVAGGRDTQYF. The CDR3 DNA follows: TGTGCCAGCAGCCAAGTGGTAGCGGGGGGGCGAGATACGCAGTATTTT.

This clone is large. The chain recombines TRBV28 with TRBJ2-1, with TRBD2 identical over 11 bases. The V and J ends lost 2 bases and 6 bases, in that order; junction bases with no gene match: 6. The CDR3 sequence is 16 residues long. Germline V gives CDR1 MDHEN, CDR2 SYDVKM. CDR3 region: CASSLELAGAGNEQFF. CDR3 nucleotide sequence: TGTGCCAGCAGTTTAGAACTAGCGGGGGCCGGCAATGAGCAGTTCTTC.

The chain joins TRBV28 to TRBJ2-7; no definite D call. The germline V gene has CDR1 MDHEN and CDR2 SYDVKM. Trimming cost V 3 bases and J 0 bases, with 12 bases left between them. The CDR3 covers 15 residues. In DNA, the CDR3 is TGTGCCAGCAGTTTCTACCTCCAAAACTCCTACGAGCAGTACTTC. This codes for CASSFYLQNSYEQYF.

This sequence joins TRBV19 and TRBJ1-4; D is possibly TRBD1 (6 bases). V was clipped by 5 bases and J by 7 bases, with 14 bases between them. The CDR3 has 14 amino acids. Germline CDR1 is LNHDA and CDR2 is SQIVND (reference sequence). This CDR3 reads CASSETGSAEKLFF. The CDR3 region has the DNA TGTGCCAGTAGTGAAACAGGGTCGGCTGAAAAACTGTTTTTT. Looking up the rest from reference TRBV19 and TRBJ1-4 gives the full variable domain: DGGITQSPKYLFRKEGQNVTLSCEQNLNHDAMYWYRQDPGQGLRLIYYSQIVNDFQKGDIAEGYSVSREKKESFPLTVTSAQKNPTAFYLCASSETGSAEKLFFGSGTQLSVL.

The table lists this clone with a count of one. This rearrangement joins TRBV12-5 to TRBJ1-1; 10 bases are a match to TRBD1. The CDR3 is 14 amino acids. Germline V gives CDR1 LGHNT, CDR2 FRNRAP. V was pared by 8 bases and J by 4 bases, with 7 bases of the junction left unmatched. The CDR3 loop is CASRMTGGSTEAFF. CDR3 in DNA: TGTGCTAGTAGGATGACAGGGGGCAGCACTGAAGCTTTCTTT.

The chain is built from TRBV27 and TRBJ2-1; 11 bases align to TRBD1. CDR1 is MNHEY and CDR2 is SMNVEV in the germline V gene (reference sequence). Trimming cost V 4 bases and J 10 bases; bases outside gene matches: 9. The CDR3 loop spans 15 amino acids. The CDR3 here is CASSSFRTGGYEQFF. CDR3 in DNA: TGTGCCAGCAGTTCCTTTCGGACAGGGGGCTACGAGCAGTTCTTC.

V and J are TRBV25-1 and TRBJ2-3, with D hard to call. V lost 4 bases and J 2 bases, leaving 7 bases between the germline ends. The CDR3 is 13 amino acids. In germline, CDR1 is MGHDK, CDR2 SYGVNS. CDR3: CASSAGVTDTQYF. DNA for the CDR3: TGTGCCAGCAGTGCTGGGGTCACAGATACGCAGTATTTT.

The CDR3 reads CASSLGQGAFEQYF. For the CDR3, the DNA is TGCGCCAGCAGCTTGGGACAGGGGGCTTTCGAGCAGTACTTC. The V gene is TRBV5-1, the J gene TRBJ2-7, with 10 bases fitting TRBD1. V dropped 0 bases and J dropped 6; count of bases not matched to a gene: 3. The CDR3 is made up of 14 amino acids. From germline, CDR1 is SGHRS and CDR2 YFSETQ.

V gene TRBV2 combines with J gene TRBJ1-2, with D hard to call. V was pared by 3 bases and J by 8 bases, with 10 bases between. The CDR3 is made up of 12 amino acids. Germline V gene lookup returns CDR1 SNHLY and CDR2 FYNNEI. CDR3 protein: CASSDWDGGYTF. The CDR3 DNA follows: TGTGCCAGCAGTGATTGGGATGGAGGCTACACCTTC.

The CDR3 here is CASSPLQKVRTYEQYF. The DNA of the CDR3 is TGTGCCAGCAGCCCCCTTCAGAAAGTCAGGACCTACGAGCAGTACTTC. The gene calls are TRBV2 and TRBJ2-7; D is uncertain. This CDR3 spans 16 amino acids. CDR1 and CDR2 from the germline V gene are SNHLY and FYNNEI. V was cut by 6 bases and J by 2 bases, with 20 bases left in between.

This chain uses TRBV29-1 with TRBJ2-7; 7 positions agree with TRBD1. This CDR3 is built from 11 residues. The V segment lost 5 bases and the J segment 6 bases; nucleotides outside the gene matches: 4. Germline loops: CDR1 SQVTM, CDR2 ANQGSEA. CDR3 coding DNA: TGCAGCGTTTCGACAGGGCTCGAGCAGTACTTC. Protein product: CSVSTGLEQYF.

The J gene is TRBJ2-7, the V gene TRBV7-2, with 7 bases fitting TRBD2. CDR3 length equals 13 residues. The junction had 4 bases not matched to a gene; V was cut back by 5 bases and J by 3 bases. CDR1 and CDR2 from the germline V gene are SGHTA and FQGNSA. The CDR3 DNA follows: TGTGCCAGCAGCACGCGGACTAGCTACGAGCAGTACTTC. Amino acids: CASSTRTSYEQYF.

The rearrangement uses TRBV2 and TRBJ1-2; 8 bases map to TRBD1. This CDR3 is built from 16 residues. V trimming: 4 bases; J trimming: 5 bases; junction bases outside the gene matches: 12. Germline CDR1 is SNHLY and CDR2 is FYNNEI. The CDR3 reads CASSGTGGTFWYGYTF. CDR3 nucleotides: TGTGCCAGCAGTGGAACAGGGGGGACGTTTTGGTATGGCTACACCTTC.

The chain has TRBV7-9 and TRBJ2-1, with D perhaps matching TRBD2 (5 bases). This CDR3 has 14 amino acids. Germline CDR1 and CDR2: SEHNR and FQNEAQ (reference sequence). Trimming shortened V by 4 bases and J by 8 bases, and 15 bases separated the two germline ends. In DNA, the CDR3 is TGTGCCAGCAGCTACCAGACCGACGGGGATGAGCAGTTCTTC. Translated, it gives CASSYQTDGDEQFF.

The chain has TRBV6-4 and TRBJ2-1, with 11 bases matching TRBD2. The ends lost 0 bases at V and 8 bases at J; junction bases unmatched: 6. This CDR3 spans 16 amino acids. In germline, CDR1 is MRHNA, CDR2 SNTAGT. CDR3 region: CASSDSNSGGADEQFF. CDR3 DNA sequence: TGTGCCAGCAGTGACTCGAATAGCGGGGGGGCTGATGAGCAGTTCTTC.

The gene calls are TRBV7-2 and TRBJ1-4, with D maybe TRBD1 (6 bases). Deletions cut 2 bases from V and 0 bases from J, with 7 bases between. This CDR3 has 15 residues. The V gene's germline CDR1 is SGHTA and CDR2 FQGNSA. In nucleotides, the CDR3 is TGTGCCAGCAGCTTAACAGGGCCAACTAATGAAAAACTGTTTTTT. As protein: CASSLTGPTNEKLFF.

The chain carries TRBV18 and TRBJ2-2; perhaps TRBD2 as D (6 bases). V was pared by 4 bases and J by 6 bases, with 9 bases between. This CDR3 has 13 residues. Per germline, CDR1 KGHSH and CDR2 LQKENI. The CDR3 sequence: CASSRGEAGELFF. The CDR3 DNA sequence: TGTGCCAGCTCACGCGGGGAGGCCGGGGAGCTGTTTTTT.

This clone has just one count. The rearrangement joins TRBV20-1 to TRBJ2-3, with D perhaps TRBD2 (7 bases). CDR3 length: 15 amino acids. Germline V CDR1 and CDR2: DFQATT, SNEGSKA (reference sequence). Trimming stripped 3 bases from V and 1 base from J, with 14 bases between. This chain's CDR3 is CSASWGGAGTDTQYF. The DNA of the CDR3 is TGCAGTGCTAGTTGGGGGGGGGCTGGCACAGATACGCAGTATTTT.

This clone was observed once. This sequence joins TRBV10-3 and TRBJ1-2, with D unresolved. The CDR3 has 12 amino acids. Germline CDR1 reads ENHRY; CDR2 reads SYGVKD. Trimming pared 2 bases from V and 1 base from J, leaving 2 bases between. CDR3 region: CAISENNYGYTF. CDR3 nucleotides: TGTGCCATCAGTGAGAATAACTATGGCTACACCTTC.